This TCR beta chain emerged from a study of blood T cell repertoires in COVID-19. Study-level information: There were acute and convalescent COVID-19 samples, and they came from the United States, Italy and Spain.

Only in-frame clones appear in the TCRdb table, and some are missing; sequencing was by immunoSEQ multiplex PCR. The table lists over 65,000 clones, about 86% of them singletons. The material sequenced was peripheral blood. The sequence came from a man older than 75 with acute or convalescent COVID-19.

The CDR3 loop is CASSSQGRSPLHF. CDR3 sequence (DNA): TGTGCCAGCAGTTCTCAGGGGAGATCACCCCTCCACTTT. This chain links TRBV28 with TRBJ1-6; possible D gene TRBD1, 6 bases. The CDR3 spans 13 residues. V was clipped by 4 bases and J by 10 bases, with 11 bases between them. Germline CDR1 reads MDHEN; CDR2 reads SYDVKM.